This TCR beta chain came from a study of identifying expanded T cells in peripheral blood. No infections or other immune events were documented during collection. In germline, CDR1 is GTSNPN, CDR2 SVGIG (reference sequence). The CDR3 runs to 11 residues. V was trimmed by 3 bases and J by 9 bases, leaving 9 bases between them. Libraries were prepared by immunoSEQ multiplex PCR; TCRdb keeps only in-frame clonotypes and omits some of them. Altogether approximately 63,000 clones are present, around 87% being singletons, with the ten largest covering roughly 4.8%. This clone was picked up one time. The clonotype originates from a person between 18 and 75 years old in good health. This chain links TRBV30 with TRBJ2-1, with D tentatively TRBD2 (5 bases). What was sequenced was blood. Here the CDR3 DNA reads TGTGCCTGGAGAGCACTAGGTGAGCAGTTCTTC. This translates into CAWRALGEQFF.